These T cell receptor beta chains were read from a single sample in a study of CD8+ T cells in alopecia areata. Here immunoSEQ multiplex PCR was the method, and the copy in TCRdb shows in-frame clones only, minus some. The repertoire holds 150,000 or so clones, with 55% to 65% as singletons. Material: CD4+ T cells sorted from blood. These receptors were taken from a human donor in good health. Each CDR3 is given with its conserved first and last residue. Fields, in order: J gene, D gene, clone size, V gene, CDR3 protein, CDR3 DNA. The D gene is left open where the match is weak. Not every row has a clone size; where given, it reads once, few, many or a size class.

j_call: TRBJ2-7
d_call: -
clone_size: -
v_call: TRBV29-1
cdr3_aa: CSAAQGTGSYEQYF
cdr3_nt: TGCAGCGCCGCTCAAGGGACGGGTTCCTACGAGCAGTACTTC

j_call: TRBJ2-5
d_call: -
clone_size: -
v_call: TRBV9
cdr3_aa: CASSVGRNEETQYF
cdr3_nt: TGTGCCAGCAGCGTGGGGCGGAACGAAGAGACCCAGTACTTC

j_call: TRBJ2-3
d_call: -
clone_size: -
v_call: TRBV15
cdr3_aa: CATSRVMDGQYF
cdr3_nt: TGTGCCACCAGCAGAGTGATGGACGGCCAGTATTTT

j_call: TRBJ1-1
d_call: -
clone_size: few
v_call: TRBV7-7
cdr3_aa: CASSLDPGTEAFF
cdr3_nt: TGTGCTAGCAGCCTGGACCCGGGCACTGAAGCTTTCTTT

j_call: TRBJ1-5
d_call: -
clone_size: -
v_call: TRBV29-1
cdr3_aa: CSVGGDNQPQHF
cdr3_nt: TGCAGCGTGGGAGGTGACAATCAGCCCCAGCATTTT

j_call: TRBJ2-3
d_call: -
clone_size: few
v_call: TRBV9
cdr3_aa: CASSRTALSSTDTQYF
cdr3_nt: TGTGCCAGCAGCCGGACGGCGTTATCTAGCACAGATACGCAGTATTTT

j_call: TRBJ2-7
d_call: TRBD1
clone_size: -
v_call: TRBV29-1
cdr3_aa: CSVRQGGSYEQYF
cdr3_nt: TGCAGCGTAAGACAGGGGGGCTCCTACGAGCAGTACTTC

j_call: TRBJ2-7
d_call: TRBD1
clone_size: -
v_call: TRBV18
cdr3_aa: CASSPLGTGTGAYEQYF
cdr3_nt: TGTGCCAGCTCACCTTTGGGGACCGGGACAGGGGCGTACGAGCAGTACTTC

j_call: TRBJ2-5
d_call: -
clone_size: few
v_call: TRBV29-1
cdr3_aa: CSVAGRLLKETQYF
cdr3_nt: TGCAGCGTCGCCGGCCGACTATTAAAAGAGACCCAGTACTTC

j_call: TRBJ1-4
d_call: -
clone_size: few
v_call: TRBV10-1
cdr3_aa: CASSEGQLDEKLFF
cdr3_nt: TGCGCCAGCAGTGAGGGGCAATTAGATGAAAAACTGTTTTTT

j_call: TRBJ2-5
d_call: -
clone_size: few
v_call: TRBV27
cdr3_aa: CASSLSFKGRYQETQYF
cdr3_nt: TGTGCCAGCAGTTTATCGTTCAAGGGGAGGTACCAAGAGACCCAGTACTTC

j_call: TRBJ2-7
d_call: TRBD2
clone_size: -
v_call: TRBV15
cdr3_aa: CATSRDGPGGRASYEQYF
cdr3_nt: TGTGCCACCAGCAGGGACGGTCCCGGTGGGAGGGCCTCCTACGAGCAGTACTTC

j_call: TRBJ1-2
d_call: -
clone_size: -
v_call: TRBV19
cdr3_aa: CASKEQVNYGYTF
cdr3_nt: TGTGCCAGTAAGGAACAGGTTAACTATGGCTACACCTTC

j_call: TRBJ2-3
d_call: -
clone_size: -
v_call: TRBV5-6
cdr3_aa: CASSLVGSTDTQYF
cdr3_nt: TGTGCCAGCAGCTTGGTCGGAAGCACAGATACGCAGTATTTT

j_call: TRBJ2-1
d_call: TRBD1
clone_size: few
v_call: TRBV6-6
cdr3_aa: CATTGTGGNEQFF
cdr3_nt: TGTGCCACGACCGGGACAGGTGGGAATGAGCAGTTCTTC

j_call: TRBJ2-7
d_call: TRBD2
clone_size: -
v_call: TRBV2
cdr3_aa: CASRDGASGSGEQYF
cdr3_nt: TGTGCCAGCAGGGATGGTGCTAGCGGGAGTGGGGAGCAGTACTTC